Each of the 13 T cell receptor beta chains below was sequenced from the same sample in a study of blood T cells in healthy people across ages. Using a J-beta primer mix together with a sample-barcoded 5' primer, a second PCR was run for about 6 to 12 cycles. MiXCR, run by TCRdb on the 5' RACE reads, gives a single entry per CDR3 protein. Among fewer than 1,200,000 distinct CDR3 sequences, 20% to 25% were seen once, and the ten largest hold less than 0.75%. The same specimen was also included in a second study, on T cells of mothers and their children.

The sequenced sample consisted of blood. The receptors were sampled from a girl aged 2-10 years in good health.

This clonotype was counted between two and nine times. The rearrangement links TRBV6-6 to TRBJ1-3, with a weak D call TRBD1 (5 bases). Germline loops: CDR1 MNHNY, CDR2 SVGAGI (reference sequence). The CDR3 is 15 residues long. V lost 7 bases to trimming and J lost 4 bases, with 17 bases between them. This chain's CDR3 is CASTPQGVEGNTIYF. The CDR3 DNA reads TGTGCCAGCACCCCTCAAGGGGTGGAAGGAAACACCATATATTTT.

This clonotype has just a few counts. The junction departs from germline at one end; a sequencing error may be responsible. The rearrangement links TRBV15 to TRBJ2-1; D is possibly TRBD1 or TRBD2 (5 bases each). The CDR3 runs 13 residues. Germline loops: CDR1 LNHNV, CDR2 YYDKDF (reference sequence). CDR3 sequence reads: CATRREGEWEQFF. The DNA for the CDR3 is TGTGCCACCAGGAGAGAAGGGGAGTGGGAGCAGTTCTTC.

The gene calls are TRBV27 and TRBJ1-1; D uncertain. The V and J ends lost 5 bases and 3 bases respectively, with 19 bases between them. The CDR3 is 16 residues long. CDR1 and CDR2 from the germline V gene are MNHEY and SMNVEV (reference sequence). CDR3 DNA sequence: TGTGCCAGCAGTCCCCGACCACGGATTCTACACACTGAAGCTTTCTTT. This codes for CASSPRPRILHTEAFF.

CDR3 DNA: TGTGCCAGCAGCCCCCGGGACACTGGGGTCGGGACCTCAGATACGCAGTATTTT. This translates into CASSPRDTGVGTSDTQYF. The V and J genes are TRBV5-6 and TRBJ2-3; tentatively, D is TRBD1 (6 bases). Between the trimmed V and J ends, which lost 4 bases and 4 bases, there was a span of 25 bases. The germline CDR1 and CDR2 sequences are SGHDT and YYEEEE. The CDR3 extends over 18 amino acids.

This chain links TRBV29-1 with TRBJ2-5, with D hard to call. TRBJ2-7 matches the DNA end more closely, so the J call is doubtful. The germline V gene encodes CDR1 SQVTM and CDR2 ANQGSEA. This CDR3 is 14 amino acids long. CDR3 coding DNA: TGCAGCGTTGAAGGGTATTCAGGATCCTACGAGCAGTACTTC. This encodes CSVEGYSGSYEQYF.

The genes are TRBV4-1 and TRBJ1-2; possibly TRBD1 for D (5 bases). This CDR3 region has 15 residues. Trimming cost V 3 bases and J 4 bases, with 15 bases left between them. Germline V gene data show CDR1 as MGHRA and CDR2 as YSYEKL. CDR3 DNA: TGCGCCAGCAGCCAGGGGGACGGAAGGTCCTATGGCTACACCTTC. As protein: CASSQGDGRSYGYTF.

This clonotype came up a few times. V gene TRBV28 combines with J gene TRBJ2-7; D is perhaps TRBD2 (5 bases). V dropped 8 bases and J dropped 6 bases, with 20 bases sitting between them. Germline V gives CDR1 MDHEN, CDR2 SYDVKM. The CDR3 covers 14 residues. The CDR3: CASSRRGSKGEQYF. The DNA of the CDR3 is TGTGCCAGCTCCCGAAGAGGGAGTAAAGGCGAGCAGTACTTC.

This sequence joins TRBV19 and TRBJ1-5, with no clear D. The germline V gene encodes CDR1 LNHDA and CDR2 SQIVND (reference sequence). V lost 1 base, J lost 7 bases, and 14 bases lay in between. CDR3 length: 15 amino acids. DNA for the CDR3: TGTGCCAGTAGTATAGCTGGGGAATACGGGCAGCCCCAGCATTTT. This codes for CASSIAGEYGQPQHF.

J is TRBJ1-1 and V is TRBV12-3 or TRBV12-4, with D perhaps matching TRBD1 (6 bases). The CDR3 extends over 13 amino acids. V dropped 3 bases and J dropped 5 bases, with 10 bases sitting between them. In DNA, the CDR3 is TGTGCCAGCAGTTTCTACAGGGATACTGAAGCTTTCTTT. It codes for CASSFYRDTEAFF.

This chain links TRBV4-1 with TRBJ2-7; D may be TRBD2 (5 bases). The germline V gene has CDR1 MGHRA and CDR2 YSYEKL. V was shortened by 0 bases and J by 3 bases, with 15 bases between the two germline ends. The CDR3 contains 16 residues. This CDR3 reads CASSQDDAARDYEQYF. For the CDR3, the DNA is TGCGCCAGCAGCCAAGACGACGCGGCTCGGGACTACGAGCAGTACTTC.

As regards this clonotype: A junction end diverges from the germline sequence, so it may reflect a read error. The chain links TRBV7-9 to TRBJ2-1; D may be TRBD2 (5 bases). Germline V gene sequence: CDR1 SEHNR, CDR2 FQNEAQ (reference sequence). This CDR3 has 17 residues. Written as DNA, the CDR3 is TGTGTCAGCAGCTTAGGGTCTATAGCGCTCTCCTACAATGAGCAGTTCTTC. It encodes CVSSLGSIALSYNEQFF. Looking up the rest from reference TRBV7-9 and TRBJ2-1 gives the full variable domain: DTGVSQNPRHKITKRGQNVTFRCDPISEHNRLYWYRQTLGQGPEFLTYFQNEAQLEKSRLLSDRFSAERPKGSFSTLEIQRTEQGDSAMYLCVSSLGSIALSYNEQFFGPGTRLTVL.

This chain uses TRBV24-1 with TRBJ2-2; no reliable D call. Germline CDR1 is KGHDR and CDR2 is SFDVKD. This CDR3 is built from 13 residues. V shed 4 bases and J shed 7 bases, with 9 bases lying between them. The CDR3 spells CATSDPNGGELFF. In DNA, the CDR3 is TGTGCCACCAGTGACCCAAATGGCGGGGAGCTGTTTTTT.

There are a few counts of this clonotype. V is TRBV21-1 and J is TRBJ1-1. TRBV21-1 is a pseudogene locus. This CDR3 region has 13 residues. The CDR3 here is CATPRTDHTEAFF. DNA of the CDR3: TGTGCCACACCTAGGACGGACCACACTGAAGCTTTCTTT.